The clone carrying this T cell receptor beta chain was counted many times. This entry is derived from a study of T cells in Graves' hyperthyroidism and ophthalmopathy. Study-wide context: At initial diagnosis, before any treatment had begun, peripheral blood was obtained.

RNA transcripts were the template for amplifying TCR beta CDR3 regions. Using the HTBI primer set, a first-round RT-PCR was run on the TCR CDR3. TCRdb re-called the multiplex PCR reads through MiXCR, storing one row per CDR3 protein. This table holds under 450,000 distinct CDR3 sequences, 17% found once. Clinicians diagnosed patients from clinical symptoms, serum thyroxine and TRAb, thyroid ultrasound and orbital computed tomography. This CDR3 is built from 13 residues. After removal of 7 bases from V and 10 bases from J, the junction contained 7 bases not matched to a gene. The material sequenced was blood. This sequence originates from a woman in her thirties with Graves' hyperthyroidism that later progressed to Graves' ophthalmopathy. The chain combines TRBV12-3 or TRBV12-4 with TRBJ1-6; the match to TRBD1 covers 7 bases. The CDR3 here is CASNGQERSPLHF. The CDR3 region has the DNA TGTGCCAGCAATGGACAGGAAAGGTCACCCCTCCACTTT.